This T cell receptor beta chain came from a study of Ad26.COV2.S vaccination and SARS-CoV-2 variants. Per the germline V gene, CDR1 is MNHEY and CDR2 is SVGEGT. CDR3 length: 16 amino acids. Germline trimming cut 2 bases from V and 7 bases from J; bases unmatched to any gene: 9. Treatment defined: about 20 received Ad26.COV2.S at low or high dose, single or two shots; about 5 received placebo; per-sample allocation not given. Samples came from day 63 after the first vaccine or placebo injection. Participants' vaccine, an Ad26 vector, delivered Wuhan-strain SARS-CoV-2 spike. The protocol was immunoSEQ multiplex PCR, while the TCRdb copy is restricted to in-frame clones and leaves out a portion. The repertoire holds 350,000 to 500,000 clones, with roughly 89% as singletons.

This specimen consisted of peripheral blood, obtained in a trial of Ad26.COV2.S vaccine versus placebo. The TCR comes from a person aged 18-60 years who received the Ad26.COV2.S COVID-19 vaccine or a placebo. This chain connects TRBV6-2 or TRBV6-3 to TRBJ2-2, with 8 nucleotides matching TRBD1. CDR3 in amino acids: CASSYRSGGAVGELFF. The DNA of the CDR3 is TGTGCCAGCAGTTACCGTTCAGGGGGCGCGGTCGGGGAGCTGTTTTTT.